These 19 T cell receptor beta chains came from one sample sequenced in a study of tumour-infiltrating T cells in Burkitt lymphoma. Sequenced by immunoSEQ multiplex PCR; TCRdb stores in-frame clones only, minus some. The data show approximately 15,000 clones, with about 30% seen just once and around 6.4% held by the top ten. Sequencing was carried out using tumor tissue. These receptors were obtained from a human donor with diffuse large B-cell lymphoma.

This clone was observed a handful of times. The CDR3 sequence: CASRQGRNTEAFF. Written as DNA, the CDR3 is TGTGCCAGCAGACAGGGCCGGAACACTGAAGCTTTCTTT. This chain joins TRBV27 and TRBJ1-1; perhaps TRBD1 as D (6 bases). Trimming took 6 bases from V and 1 from J, leaving 9 bases between them. Looked up from germline, CDR1 is MNHEY and CDR2 is SMNVEV (reference sequence). The CDR3 extends over 13 amino acids.

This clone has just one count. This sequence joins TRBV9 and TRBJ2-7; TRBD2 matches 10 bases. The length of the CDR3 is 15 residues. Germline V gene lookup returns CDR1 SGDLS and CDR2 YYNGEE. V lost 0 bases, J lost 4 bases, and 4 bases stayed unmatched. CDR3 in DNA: TGTGCCAGCAGCGTAGGTACTAGCGGGACGTACGAGCAGTACTTC. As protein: CASSVGTSGTYEQYF.

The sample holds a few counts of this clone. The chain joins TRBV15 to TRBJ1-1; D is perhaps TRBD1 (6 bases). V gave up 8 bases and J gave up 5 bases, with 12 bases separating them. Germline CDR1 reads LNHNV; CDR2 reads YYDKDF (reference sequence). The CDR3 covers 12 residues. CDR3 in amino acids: CATEGGNTEAFF. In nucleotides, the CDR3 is TGTGCCACCGAGGGGGGGAATACTGAAGCTTTCTTT.

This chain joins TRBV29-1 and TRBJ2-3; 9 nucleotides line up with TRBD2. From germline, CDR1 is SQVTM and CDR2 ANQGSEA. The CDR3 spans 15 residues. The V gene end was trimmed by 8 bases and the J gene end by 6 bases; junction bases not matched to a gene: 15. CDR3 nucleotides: TGCAGCCACAGTTTGGGTAGCGGGAGTACGGATACGCAGTATTTT. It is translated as CSHSLGSGSTDTQYF.

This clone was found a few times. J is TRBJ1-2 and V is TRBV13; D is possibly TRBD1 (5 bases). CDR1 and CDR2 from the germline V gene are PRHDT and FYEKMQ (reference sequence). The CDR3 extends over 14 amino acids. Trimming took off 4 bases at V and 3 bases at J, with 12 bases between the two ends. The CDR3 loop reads CASSSAQDYYGYTF. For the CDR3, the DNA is TGTGCCAGCAGCTCAGCACAGGATTACTATGGCTACACCTTC.

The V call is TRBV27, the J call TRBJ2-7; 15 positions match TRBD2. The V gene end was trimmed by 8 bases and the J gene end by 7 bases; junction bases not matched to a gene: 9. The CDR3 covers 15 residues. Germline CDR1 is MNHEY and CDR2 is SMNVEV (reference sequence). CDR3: CASLPDGLAGGEQYF. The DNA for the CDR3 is TGTGCCAGCCTCCCGGACGGACTAGCGGGAGGGGAGCAGTACTTC.

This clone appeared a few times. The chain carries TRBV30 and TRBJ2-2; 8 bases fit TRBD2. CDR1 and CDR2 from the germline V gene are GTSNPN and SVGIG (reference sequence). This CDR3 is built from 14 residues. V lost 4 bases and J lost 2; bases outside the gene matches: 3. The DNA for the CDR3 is TGTGCCTGGATGGGACTAGGTAACACCGGGGAGCTGTTTTTT. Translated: CAWMGLGNTGELFF.

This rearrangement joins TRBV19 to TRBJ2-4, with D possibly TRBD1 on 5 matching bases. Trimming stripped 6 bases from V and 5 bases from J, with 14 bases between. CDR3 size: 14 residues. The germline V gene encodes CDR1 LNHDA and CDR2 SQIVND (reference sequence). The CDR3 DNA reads TGTGCCAGTAGCGCCCTATTACAGGAAAACATTCAGTACTTC. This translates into CASSALLQENIQYF.

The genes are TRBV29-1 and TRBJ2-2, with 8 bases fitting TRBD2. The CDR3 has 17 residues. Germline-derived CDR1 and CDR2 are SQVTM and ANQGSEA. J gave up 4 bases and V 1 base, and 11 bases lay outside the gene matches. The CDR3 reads CSVEVMGTGGPTGELFF. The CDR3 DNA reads TGCAGCGTTGAAGTGATGGGGACGGGAGGGCCCACCGGGGAGCTGTTTTTT.

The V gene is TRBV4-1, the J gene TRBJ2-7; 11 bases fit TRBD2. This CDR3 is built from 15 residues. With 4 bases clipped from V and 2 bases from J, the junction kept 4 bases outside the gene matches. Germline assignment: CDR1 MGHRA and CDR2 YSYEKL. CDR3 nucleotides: TGCGCCAGCAGCCCGACTAGCGGGGCAGCCTACGAGCAGTACTTC. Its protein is CASSPTSGAAYEQYF.

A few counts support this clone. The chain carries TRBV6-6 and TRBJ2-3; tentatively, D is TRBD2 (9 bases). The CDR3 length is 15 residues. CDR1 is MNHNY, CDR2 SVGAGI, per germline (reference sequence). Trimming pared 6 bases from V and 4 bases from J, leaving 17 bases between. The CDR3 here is CASSQGAGGADTQYF. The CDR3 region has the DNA TGTGCCAGCAGCCAGGGGGCGGGAGGGGCAGATACGCAGTATTTT.

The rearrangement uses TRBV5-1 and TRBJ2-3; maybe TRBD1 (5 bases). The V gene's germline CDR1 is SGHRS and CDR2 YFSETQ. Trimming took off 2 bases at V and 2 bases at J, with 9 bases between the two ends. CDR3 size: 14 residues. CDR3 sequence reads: CASSFDRDTDTQYF. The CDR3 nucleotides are TGCGCCAGCAGCTTTGACAGAGACACAGATACGCAGTATTTT.

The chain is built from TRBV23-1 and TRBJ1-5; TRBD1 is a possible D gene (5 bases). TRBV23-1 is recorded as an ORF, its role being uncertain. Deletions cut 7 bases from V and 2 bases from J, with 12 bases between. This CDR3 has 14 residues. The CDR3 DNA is TGCGCCAGCACTCCCGCGGGGGGCAATCAGCCCCAGCATTTT. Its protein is CASTPAGGNQPQHF.

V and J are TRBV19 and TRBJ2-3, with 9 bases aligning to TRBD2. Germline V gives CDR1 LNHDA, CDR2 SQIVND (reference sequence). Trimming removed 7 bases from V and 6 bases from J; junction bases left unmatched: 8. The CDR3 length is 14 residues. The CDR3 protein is CASKDSGRRDTQYF. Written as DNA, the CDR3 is TGTGCCAGTAAAGATAGCGGGAGAAGGGATACGCAGTATTTT.

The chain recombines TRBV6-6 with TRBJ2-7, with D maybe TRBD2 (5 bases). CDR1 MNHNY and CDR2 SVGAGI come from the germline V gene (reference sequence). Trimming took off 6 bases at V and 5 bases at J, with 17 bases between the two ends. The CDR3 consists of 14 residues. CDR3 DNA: TGTGCCAGCAGCTCGGGCGCCGGGGTCCACGAGCAGTACTTC. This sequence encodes CASSSGAGVHEQYF.

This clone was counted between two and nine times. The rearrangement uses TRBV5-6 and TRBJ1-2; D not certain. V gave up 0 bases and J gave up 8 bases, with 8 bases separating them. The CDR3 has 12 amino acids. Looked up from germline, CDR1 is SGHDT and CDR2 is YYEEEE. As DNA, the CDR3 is TGTGCCAGCAGCTTGGGTTCGAGAGGCTACACCTTC. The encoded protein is CASSLGSRGYTF.

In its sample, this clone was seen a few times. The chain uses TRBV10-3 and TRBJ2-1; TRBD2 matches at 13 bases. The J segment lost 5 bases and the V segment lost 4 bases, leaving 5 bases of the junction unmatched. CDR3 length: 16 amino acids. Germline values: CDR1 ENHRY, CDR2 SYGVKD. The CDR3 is CAISATGLAGNNEQFF. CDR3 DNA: TGTGCCATCAGTGCAACGGGACTAGCGGGAAACAATGAGCAGTTCTTC.

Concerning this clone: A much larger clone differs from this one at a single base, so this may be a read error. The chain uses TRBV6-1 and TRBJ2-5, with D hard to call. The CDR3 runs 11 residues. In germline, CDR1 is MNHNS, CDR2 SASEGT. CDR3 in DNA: TGTGCCAGCAATGAACGGGAGACCCAGTACTTC. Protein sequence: CASNERETQYF.

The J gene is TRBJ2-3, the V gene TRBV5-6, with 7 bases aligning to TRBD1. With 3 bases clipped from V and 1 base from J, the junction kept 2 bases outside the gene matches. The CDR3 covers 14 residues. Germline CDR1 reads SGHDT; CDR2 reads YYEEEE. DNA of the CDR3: TGTGCCAGCAGCTCCGGGACAGGCACAGATACGCAGTATTTT. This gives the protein CASSSGTGTDTQYF.